This T cell receptor beta chain was documented in a study of T cell changes during pregnancy in multiple sclerosis. Measured with immunoSEQ multiplex PCR; TCRdb has only the in-frame clones, and not every one. Of tens of thousands of clones in the sample, 90% to 95% were seen once. This clone was detected only once. The ends were cut back, 5 bases at V and 6 bases at J, with 13 bases in the middle. The CDR3 extends over 14 amino acids. Germline V gives CDR1 SGHTA, CDR2 FQGTGA. This sequence was found in a female donor with multiple sclerosis, enrolled in a pregnancy study. Material: peripheral blood, obtained in the first trimester of pregnancy. This chain connects TRBV7-3 to TRBJ2-2; D not resolved. For the CDR3, the DNA is TGTGCCAGCAGCCCCCAAGCGCGAGCCGGGGAGCTGTTTTTT. Residues: CASSPQARAGELFF. Full variable domain (rest looked up from reference TRBV7-3 and TRBJ2-2): GAGVSQTPSNKVTEKGKYVELRCDPISGHTALYWYRQSLGQGPEFLIYFQGTGAADDSGLPNDRFFAVRPEGSVSTLKIQRTERGDSAVYLCASSPQARAGELFFGEGSRLTVL.